This T cell receptor beta chain was profiled in a study of T cell clones after liver transplantation. Study details: Liver transplant recipients had immunosuppression withdrawal attempted within 2 years. As an antigen-independent comparator, third-party-reactive TCRbeta sequences came from pre-transplant mixed lymphocyte reactions.

V lost 4 bases to trimming and J lost 4 bases, with 16 bases between them. The length of the CDR3 is 15 residues. Per germline, CDR1 MDHEN and CDR2 SYDVKM. Assay used: immunoSEQ multiplex PCR; TCRdb lists only in-frame clones, some missing. The sample shows about 99,000 clones, 75% to 90% of them seen only once. This receptor was taken from a human donor who received a liver transplant. Sequences were derived from CD4+ T cells from blood, sampled before liver transplant. J is TRBJ2-5 and V is TRBV28; D is perhaps TRBD1 or TRBD2 (5 bases each). This CDR3 is CASSSPQARGETQYF. CDR3 bases: TGTGCCAGCAGTTCCCCCCAGGCGAGGGGAGAGACCCAGTACTTC.